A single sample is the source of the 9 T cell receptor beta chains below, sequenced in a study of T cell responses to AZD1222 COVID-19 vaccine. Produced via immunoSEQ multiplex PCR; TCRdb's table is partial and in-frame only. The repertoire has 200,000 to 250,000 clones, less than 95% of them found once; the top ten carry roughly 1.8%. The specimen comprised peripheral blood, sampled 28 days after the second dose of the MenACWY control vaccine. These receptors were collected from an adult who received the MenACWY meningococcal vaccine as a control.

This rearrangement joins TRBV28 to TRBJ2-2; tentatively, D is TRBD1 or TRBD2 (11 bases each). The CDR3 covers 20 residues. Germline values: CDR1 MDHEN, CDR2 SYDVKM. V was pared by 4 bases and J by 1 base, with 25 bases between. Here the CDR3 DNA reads TGTGCCAGCAGTTCCGTGGGGGACAGGGGGACTAGCGGGAACACCGGGGAGCTGTTTTTT. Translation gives CASSSVGDRGTSGNTGELFF. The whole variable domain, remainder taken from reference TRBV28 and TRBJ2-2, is DVKVTQSSRYLVKRTGEKVFLECVQDMDHENMFWYRQDPGLGLRLIYFSYDVKMKEKGDIPEGYSVSREKKERFSLILESASTNQTSMYLCASSSVGDRGTSGNTGELFFGEGSRLTVL.

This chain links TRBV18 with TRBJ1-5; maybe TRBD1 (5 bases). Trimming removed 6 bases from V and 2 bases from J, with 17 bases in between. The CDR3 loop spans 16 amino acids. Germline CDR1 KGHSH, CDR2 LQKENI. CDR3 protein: CASSLTERSGNQPQHF. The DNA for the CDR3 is TGTGCCAGCTCCTTGACAGAAAGGTCCGGCAATCAGCCCCAGCATTTT.

CDR3 sequence (DNA): TGTGCCAGCAGCTTTTCGACAGCTGGAAACACCATATATTTT. This sequence encodes CASSFSTAGNTIYF. The gene calls are TRBV7-2 and TRBJ1-3; D is possibly TRBD1 (5 bases). Germline V lookup: CDR1 SGHTA, CDR2 FQGNSA. The CDR3 has 14 amino acids. Trimming shortened V by 3 bases and J by 2 bases, and 8 bases separated the two germline ends.

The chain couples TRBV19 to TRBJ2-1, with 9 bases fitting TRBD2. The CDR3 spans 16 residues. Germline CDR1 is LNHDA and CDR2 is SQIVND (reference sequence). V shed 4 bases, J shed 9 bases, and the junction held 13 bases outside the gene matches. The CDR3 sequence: CASSNRMVAGVSEQFF. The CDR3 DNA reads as TGTGCCAGTAGTAATCGTATGGTAGCGGGAGTTTCTGAGCAGTTCTTC.

The CDR3 protein is CASSPEVVNTEAFF. CDR3 coding DNA: TGTGCCAGCAGTCCGGAGGTCGTGAACACTGAAGCTTTCTTT. The chain carries TRBV28 and TRBJ1-1; D is uncertain. The CDR3 consists of 14 residues. Germline lookup yields CDR1 MDHEN and CDR2 SYDVKM. V was pared by 5 bases and J by 0 bases, with 10 bases between.

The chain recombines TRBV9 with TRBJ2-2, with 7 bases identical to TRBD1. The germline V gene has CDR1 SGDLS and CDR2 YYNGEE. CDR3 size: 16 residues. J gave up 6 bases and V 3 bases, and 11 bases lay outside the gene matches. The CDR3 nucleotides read TGTGCCAGCAGCGGTTTGAACAGGGGTATCCCCGGGGAGCTGTTTTTT. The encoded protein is CASSGLNRGIPGELFF.

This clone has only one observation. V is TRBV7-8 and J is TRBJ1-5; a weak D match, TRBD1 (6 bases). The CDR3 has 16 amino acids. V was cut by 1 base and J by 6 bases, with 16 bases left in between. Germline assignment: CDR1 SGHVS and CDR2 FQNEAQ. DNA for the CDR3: TGTGCCAGCAGCTTAGTTCCAGGGGCACGGGGTCAGCCCCAGCATTTT. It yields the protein CASSLVPGARGQPQHF.

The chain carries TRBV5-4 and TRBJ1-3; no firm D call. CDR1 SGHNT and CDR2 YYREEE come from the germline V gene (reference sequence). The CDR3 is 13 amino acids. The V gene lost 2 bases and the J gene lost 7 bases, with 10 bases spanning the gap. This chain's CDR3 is CASSFGSGNTIYF. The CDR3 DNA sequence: TGTGCCAGCAGCTTCGGGAGTGGGAACACCATATATTTT.

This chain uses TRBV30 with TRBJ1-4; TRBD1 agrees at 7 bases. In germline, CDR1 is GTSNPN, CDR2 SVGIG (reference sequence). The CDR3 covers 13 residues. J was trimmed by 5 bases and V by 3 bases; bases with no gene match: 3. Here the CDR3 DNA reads TGTGCCTGGAGGACAGGGCTGAATGAAAAACTGTTTTTT. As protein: CAWRTGLNEKLFF. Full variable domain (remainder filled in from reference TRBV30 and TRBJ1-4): SQTIHQWPATLVQPVGSPLSLECTVEGTSNPNLYWYRQAAGRGLQLLFYSVGIGQISSEVPQNLSASRPQDRQFILSSKKLLLSDSGFYLCAWRTGLNEKLFFGSGTQLSVL.